This TCR beta chain is from a study of blood T cell repertoires in COVID-19. Study-wide background: Italy, Spain and the United States were the sources of the convalescent and acute COVID-19 samples.

This table comes from immunoSEQ multiplex PCR, and its TCRdb copy is limited to in-frame clones, with some not included. Seen here are over 130,000 clones, around 82% observed once, and the top ten hold around 8%. This CDR3 spans 15 amino acids. The TCR was taken from a human donor in a cohort sampled during active COVID-19. The sample consisted of peripheral blood. The chain recombines TRBV21-1 with TRBJ2-1; the DNA was not used to check the table's D call, TRBD1. TRBV21-1 is classified as a pseudogene. CDR3 sequence: CASRTGGAWNNEQFF. CDR3 DNA: TGTGCCAGCAGGACAGGGGGCGCGTGGAACAATGAGCAGTTCTTC.